This T cell receptor (beta chain) was captured in a study of human T cells and chemical hapten exposure. TCRdb independently ran MiXCR on the RACE reads; one entry per CDR3 protein. Of approximately 80,000 distinct CDR3 sequences in the sample, over 10% are singletons; the top ten hold 4.5% to 6%. This CDR3 contains 11 residues. The time point was: patch test 3, about 24 weeks after DPC sensitization. The treatment: therapeutic diphenylcyclopropenone sensitization with weekly scalp DPC. The chain joins TRBV21-1 to TRBJ2-4. TRBV21-1 is a pseudogene locus. This receptor was identified in a woman aged 45-65 years with alopecia areata. Some clones in this sample may be carry-over from other donors' samples. The sample here was whole blood, taken in connection with sensitization to the hapten diphenylcyclopropenone (DPC). In DNA, the CDR3 is TGTGCCTGCACAGAGCAAAACATTCAGTACTTC. Translating gives CACTEQNIQYF.